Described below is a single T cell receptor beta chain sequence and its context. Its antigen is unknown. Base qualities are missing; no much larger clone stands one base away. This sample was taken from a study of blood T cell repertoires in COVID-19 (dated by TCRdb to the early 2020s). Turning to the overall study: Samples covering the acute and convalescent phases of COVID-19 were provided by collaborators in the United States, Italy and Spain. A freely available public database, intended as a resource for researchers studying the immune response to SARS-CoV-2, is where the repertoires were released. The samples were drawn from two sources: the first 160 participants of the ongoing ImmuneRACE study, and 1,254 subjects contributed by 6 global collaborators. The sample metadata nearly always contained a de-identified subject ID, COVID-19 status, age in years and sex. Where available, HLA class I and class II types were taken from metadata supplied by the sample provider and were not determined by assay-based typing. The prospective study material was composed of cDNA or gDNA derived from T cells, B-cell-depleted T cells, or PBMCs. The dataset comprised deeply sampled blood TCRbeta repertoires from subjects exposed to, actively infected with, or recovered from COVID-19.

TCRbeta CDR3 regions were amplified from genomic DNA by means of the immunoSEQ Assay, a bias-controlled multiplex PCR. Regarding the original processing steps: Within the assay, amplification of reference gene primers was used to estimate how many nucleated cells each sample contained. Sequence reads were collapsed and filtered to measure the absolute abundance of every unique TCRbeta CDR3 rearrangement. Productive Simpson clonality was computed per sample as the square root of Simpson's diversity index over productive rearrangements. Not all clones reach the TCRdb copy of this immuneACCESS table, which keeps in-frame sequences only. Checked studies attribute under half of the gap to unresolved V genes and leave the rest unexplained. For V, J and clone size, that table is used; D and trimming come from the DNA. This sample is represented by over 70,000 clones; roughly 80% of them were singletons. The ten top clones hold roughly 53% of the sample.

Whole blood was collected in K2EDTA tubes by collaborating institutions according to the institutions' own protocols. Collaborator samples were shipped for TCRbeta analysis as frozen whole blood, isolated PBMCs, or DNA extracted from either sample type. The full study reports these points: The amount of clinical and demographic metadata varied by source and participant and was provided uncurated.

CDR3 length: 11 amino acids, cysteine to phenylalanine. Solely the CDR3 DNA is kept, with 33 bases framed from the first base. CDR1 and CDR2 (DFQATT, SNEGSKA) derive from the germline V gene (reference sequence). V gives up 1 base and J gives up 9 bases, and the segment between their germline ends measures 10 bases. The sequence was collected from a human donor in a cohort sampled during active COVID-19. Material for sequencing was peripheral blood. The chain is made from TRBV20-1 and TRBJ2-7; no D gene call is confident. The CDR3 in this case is CSARGLEGQYF. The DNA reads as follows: TGCAGTGCTAGAGGACTTGAAGGGCAGTACTTC.